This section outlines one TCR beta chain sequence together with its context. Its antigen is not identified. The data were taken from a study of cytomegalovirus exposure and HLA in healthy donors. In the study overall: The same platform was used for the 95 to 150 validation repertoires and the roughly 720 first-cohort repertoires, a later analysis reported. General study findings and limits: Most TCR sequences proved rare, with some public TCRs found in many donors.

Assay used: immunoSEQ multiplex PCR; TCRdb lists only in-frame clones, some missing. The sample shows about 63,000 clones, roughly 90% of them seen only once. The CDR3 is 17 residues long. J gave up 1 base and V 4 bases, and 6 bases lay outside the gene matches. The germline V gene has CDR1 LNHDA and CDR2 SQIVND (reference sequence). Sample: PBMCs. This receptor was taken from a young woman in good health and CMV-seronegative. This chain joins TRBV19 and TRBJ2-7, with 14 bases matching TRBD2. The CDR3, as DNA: TGTGCCAGTAGTACCCAAGGGACTAGCGGGGGTTCCTACGAGCAGTACTTC. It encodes CASSTQGTSGGSYEQYF.